These 21 T cell receptor beta chains came from one sample sequenced in a study of shared clonotypes between healthy human individuals. Assay used: immunoSEQ multiplex PCR; TCRdb lists only in-frame clones, some missing. Altogether 2 million or so clones are present, roughly 96% being singletons, with the ten largest covering 0.13%. The sequenced sample was naive CD4+ T cells sorted from blood. Subset defined: CD45RA+ positively selected. The origin of the receptors is a man younger than 35 in good health.

This chain joins TRBV10-3 and TRBJ2-5, with D unresolved. V was shortened by 4 bases and J by 2 bases, with 8 bases between the two germline ends. The CDR3 is 13 residues long. Germline V lookup: CDR1 ENHRY, CDR2 SYGVKD. This CDR3 reads CAISGQLQETQYF. The CDR3 bases are TGTGCCATCAGTGGCCAGTTACAAGAGACCCAGTACTTC.

The chain recombines TRBV10-1 with TRBJ2-2; 7 positions match TRBD1. This CDR3 spans 15 amino acids. V was pared by 8 bases and J by 0 bases, with 6 bases of the junction left unmatched. Germline V gene lookup returns CDR1 WNHNN and CDR2 SYGVQD (reference sequence). The CDR3 spells CASGDSLANTGELFF. CDR3 DNA sequence: TGCGCCAGCGGGGACAGTCTAGCGAACACCGGGGAGCTGTTTTTT.

This chain joins TRBV7-6 and TRBJ2-1; 15 nucleotides agree with TRBD2. Germline values: CDR1 SGHVS, CDR2 FNYEAQ. Trimming at V came to 2 bases and at J to 7 bases, leaving 3 bases not matched to a gene. The CDR3 totals 16 residues. This CDR3 reads CASSLRTSGRGNEQFF. CDR3 nucleotide sequence: TGTGCCAGCAGCTTACGGACTAGCGGGAGGGGGAATGAGCAGTTCTTC.

This clone was seen once. The chain joins TRBV28 to TRBJ1-1, with TRBD1 matching over 7 bases. The germline V gene has CDR1 MDHEN and CDR2 SYDVKM. The J segment lost 11 bases and the V segment lost 5 bases, leaving 14 bases of the junction unmatched. This CDR3 spans 14 amino acids. CDR3: CASSTDVKGANAFF. The CDR3 DNA reads as TGTGCCAGCAGTACAGATGTTAAGGGGGCGAATGCTTTCTTT.

The rearrangement joins TRBV6-1 to TRBJ1-5; a possible D gene is TRBD1 (6 bases). The CDR3 has 13 amino acids. Trimming removed 7 bases from V and 6 bases from J, with 13 bases in between. Germline V CDR1 and CDR2: MNHNS, SASEGT. CDR3 sequence: CASKEGGSQPQHF. CDR3 in DNA: TGTGCCAGCAAAGAGGGGGGGAGTCAGCCCCAGCATTTT.

This clone was recorded once. This chain uses TRBV6-5 with TRBJ2-1; no reliable D call. Germline values: CDR1 MNHEY, CDR2 SVGAGI. Deletions cut 6 bases from V and 2 bases from J, with 8 bases between. CDR3 length: 13 amino acids. CDR3 loop: CASRKSTYNEQFF. The CDR3 DNA follows: TGTGCCAGCAGGAAATCCACCTACAATGAGCAGTTCTTC.

The CDR3 region has the DNA TGTGCCAGCAGTGACTGGGTCGTAGAGACCCAGTACTTC. As protein: CASSDWVVETQYF. This chain connects TRBV25-1 to TRBJ2-5, with D hard to call. V gave up 3 bases and J gave up 4 bases, with 9 bases separating them. The CDR3 totals 13 residues. Germline values: CDR1 MGHDK, CDR2 SYGVNS.

This clone was picked up a small number of times. This rearrangement joins TRBV19 to TRBJ1-4, with D perhaps TRBD1 (6 bases). The length of the CDR3 is 15 residues. In germline, CDR1 is LNHDA, CDR2 SQIVND (reference sequence). Trimming pared 6 bases from V and 3 bases from J, leaving 14 bases between. CDR3 bases: TGTGCCAGTAGACAAACGGACAGCCCTAATGAAAAACTGTTTTTT. Its protein is CASRQTDSPNEKLFF.

The V gene is TRBV19, the J gene TRBJ1-5; D call uncertain. The CDR3 is 13 amino acids. V lost 0 bases and J 7 bases, leaving 7 bases between the germline ends. Per the germline V gene, CDR1 is LNHDA and CDR2 is SQIVND (reference sequence). In nucleotides, the CDR3 is TGTGCCAGTAGTATAGAAACCACCCAGCCCCAGCATTTT. It codes for CASSIETTQPQHF.

This chain uses TRBV11-2 with TRBJ2-1; possibly TRBD2 for D (5 bases). V dropped 5 bases and J dropped 0 bases, with 14 bases sitting between them. Germline V gene sequence: CDR1 SGHAT, CDR2 FQNNGV. The CDR3 length is 16 residues. CDR3 loop: CASSIRLGSSYNEQFF. In DNA form, the CDR3 reads TGTGCCAGCAGCATTAGGTTGGGGAGCTCCTACAATGAGCAGTTCTTC.

The V gene is TRBV7-9, the J gene TRBJ2-1, with TRBD2 matching over 10 bases. CDR1 SEHNR and CDR2 FQNEAQ come from the germline V gene (reference sequence). After removal of 2 bases from V and 9 bases from J, the junction contained 7 bases not matched to a gene. This CDR3 has 15 amino acids. The CDR3, as DNA: TGTGCCAGCAGCTTATCCAGCGGGAGGGCCGGTGAGCAGTTCTTC. It is translated as CASSLSSGRAGEQFF. Combining the CDR3 with reference TRBV7-9 and TRBJ2-1 gives the whole variable domain DTGVSQNPRHKITKRGQNVTFRCDPISEHNRLYWYRQTLGQGPEFLTYFQNEAQLEKSRLLSDRFSAERPKGSFSTLEIQRTEQGDSAMYLCASSLSSGRAGEQFFGPGTRLTVL.

J is TRBJ2-7 and V is TRBV5-1; D remains ambiguous. The V gene lost 2 bases and the J gene lost 1 base, with 7 bases spanning the gap. Germline V gene data show CDR1 as SGHRS and CDR2 as YFSETQ. CDR3 length: 13 amino acids. CDR3: CASSFLRSYEQYF. CDR3 DNA sequence: TGCGCCAGCAGCTTCCTTCGATCCTACGAGCAGTACTTC. Combining the CDR3 with reference TRBV5-1 and TRBJ2-7 gives the whole variable domain KAGVTQTPRYLIKTRGQQVTLSCSPISGHRSVSWYQQTPGQGLQFLFEYFSETQRNKGNFPGRFSGRQFSNSRSEMNVSTLELGDSALYLCASSFLRSYEQYFGPGTRLTVT.

V gene TRBV7-2 combines with J gene TRBJ2-5, with unresolved D. V was shortened by 5 bases and J by 2 bases, with 15 bases between the two germline ends. This CDR3 has 15 amino acids. Germline V gene sequence: CDR1 SGHTA, CDR2 FQGNSA. CDR3 residues: CASSPHGRSQETQYF. The CDR3 bases are TGTGCCAGCAGCCCCCACGGACGATCTCAAGAGACCCAGTACTTC.

This chain links TRBV5-4 with TRBJ1-6, with D possibly matching TRBD1 (5 bases). Trimming removed 2 bases from V and 8 bases from J, with 11 bases in between. CDR3 length equals 14 residues. Looked up from germline, CDR1 is SGHNT and CDR2 is YYREEE (reference sequence). CDR3 loop: CASSLGRADSPLHF. The CDR3 nucleotides are TGTGCCAGCAGCTTAGGCAGGGCCGATTCACCCCTCCACTTT.

V and J are TRBV7-2 and TRBJ2-7, with 7 bases lining up with TRBD1. The CDR3 runs to 16 residues. The germline V gene encodes CDR1 SGHTA and CDR2 FQGNSA. V dropped 5 bases and J dropped 0; count of bases not matched to a gene: 10. The CDR3 DNA is TGTGCCAGCAGCGCTCTGTGGGGGACAGCCTCCTACGAGCAGTACTTC. Encoded protein: CASSALWGTASYEQYF.

The V gene is TRBV18, the J gene TRBJ1-1; 10 bases are shared with TRBD1. Germline loops: CDR1 KGHSH, CDR2 LQKENI. Trimming at V came to 4 bases and at J to 4 bases, leaving 12 bases not matched to a gene. The CDR3 contains 17 residues. CDR3: CASSLWDRGAVGTEAFF. As DNA, the CDR3 is TGTGCCAGCTCACTATGGGACAGGGGCGCTGTAGGCACTGAAGCTTTCTTT.

The V and J genes are TRBV30 and TRBJ1-5; 9 nucleotides line up with TRBD1. CDR3 length: 16 amino acids. Per germline, CDR1 GTSNPN and CDR2 SVGIG (reference sequence). Germline trimming cut 4 bases from V and 6 bases from J; bases unmatched to any gene: 13. Here the CDR3 reads CAWTGQGGKVRQPQHF. The CDR3 DNA follows: TGTGCCTGGACGGGACAGGGAGGGAAAGTCCGTCAGCCCCAGCATTTT. Full variable domain (outside the CDR3, taken from reference TRBV30 and TRBJ1-5): SQTIHQWPATLVQPVGSPLSLECTVEGTSNPNLYWYRQAAGRGLQLLFYSVGIGQISSEVPQNLSASRPQDRQFILSSKKLLLSDSGFYLCAWTGQGGKVRQPQHFGDGTRLSIL.

The rearrangement links TRBV5-1 to TRBJ1-4; unclear D gene. The length of the CDR3 is 15 residues. The germline CDR1 and CDR2 sequences are SGHRS and YFSETQ. V was trimmed by 3 bases and J by 0 bases, leaving 9 bases between them. The CDR3 nucleotides are TGCGCCAGCAGCTCTGGAGGTTCAACTAATGAAAAACTGTTTTTT. Its translation is CASSSGGSTNEKLFF.

J is TRBJ2-2 and V is TRBV30; weak D call: TRBD1 (5 bases). Germline-derived CDR1 and CDR2 are GTSNPN and SVGIG (reference sequence). The ends were cut back, 2 bases at V and 6 bases at J, with 13 bases in the middle. CDR3 length: 14 residues. CDR3 sequence: CAWSLGLEAGELFF. CDR3 nucleotide sequence: TGTGCCTGGAGTTTGGGGCTCGAAGCCGGGGAGCTGTTTTTT. Complete variable domain (other parts from reference TRBV30 and TRBJ2-2): SQTIHQWPATLVQPVGSPLSLECTVEGTSNPNLYWYRQAAGRGLQLLFYSVGIGQISSEVPQNLSASRPQDRQFILSSKKLLLSDSGFYLCAWSLGLEAGELFFGEGSRLTVL.

The rearrangement uses TRBV2 and TRBJ2-7; 9 nucleotides agree with TRBD2. CDR3 size: 14 residues. The ends lost 10 bases at V and 4 bases at J; junction bases unmatched: 11. Germline assignment: CDR1 SNHLY and CDR2 FYNNEI. CDR3 bases: TGTGCCACCACGCGGGGACTAGCCTCATACGAGCAGTACTTC. Translated: CATTRGLASYEQYF. Supplemented by reference TRBV2 and TRBJ2-7, the full variable domain reads EPEVTQTPSHQVTQMGQEVILRCVPISNHLYFYWYRQILGQKVEFLVSFYNNEISEKSEIFDDQFSVERPDGSNFTLKIRSTKLEDSAMYFCATTRGLASYEQYFGPGTRLTVT.

This chain uses TRBV6-1 with TRBJ1-2, with 7 bases matching TRBD1. Germline CDR1 and CDR2: MNHNS and SASEGT. The CDR3 totals 14 residues. V lost 6 bases, J lost 3 bases, and 7 bases stayed unmatched. The CDR3 nucleotides read TGTGCCAGCAGGAGCCAGGGGGTCGACTATGGCTACACCTTC. The encoded protein is CASRSQGVDYGYTF.